The 11 T cell receptor beta chains presented below share a single source sample, sequenced in a study of shared clonotypes between healthy human individuals. Assay used: immunoSEQ multiplex PCR; TCRdb lists only in-frame clones, some missing. The table shows around 690,000 clones, with about nine tenths occurring only once. The specimen sequenced was memory CD8+ T cells from PBMCs. Subset specified: CD45RO+ cells pooled with CCR7-negative TemRA cells. These receptors came from a man in his late teens or twenties in good health. Some clones in this sample may be carry-over from other donors' samples.

CDR3 protein: CASRLAGTGELFF. The CDR3 DNA sequence: TGTGCCTCAAGACTAGCGGGTACCGGGGAGCTGTTTTTT. The rearrangement uses TRBV5-8 and TRBJ2-2; 10 nucleotides line up with TRBD2. Germline CDR1 SGHTS, CDR2 YDEGEE. Trimming took 10 bases from V and 5 from J; bases not matched to a gene: 5. There are 13 residues in the CDR3. Complete variable domain (other parts from reference TRBV5-8 and TRBJ2-2): EAGVTQSPTHLIKTRGQQATLRCSPISGHTSVYWYQQALGLGLQFLLWYDEGEERNRGNFPPRFSGRQFPNYSSELNVNALELEDSALYLCASRLAGTGELFFGEGSRLTVL.

This chain links TRBV29-1 with TRBJ1-5; D may be TRBD1 (5 bases). The germline V gene has CDR1 SQVTM and CDR2 ANQGSEA. The CDR3 totals 13 residues. V was pared by 2 bases and J by 3 bases, with 8 bases between. The CDR3: CSVEIGVNQPQHF. As DNA, the CDR3 is TGCAGCGTTGAAATAGGGGTCAATCAGCCCCAGCATTTT.

A single count supports this clone. The junction and the germline gene differ at one end; a read error may be behind it. The V call is TRBV27, the J call TRBJ1-5, with D unresolved. Germline-derived CDR1 and CDR2 are MNHEY and SMNVEV (reference sequence). The CDR3 consists of 13 residues. CDR3 sequence reads: CASSFLGNQPQRF. In DNA, the CDR3 is TGTGCCAGCAGTTTCTTGGGGAATCAGCCCCAGCGTTTT.

V is TRBV28 and J is TRBJ1-5; D is perhaps TRBD1 (5 bases). Deletions cut 2 bases from V and 2 bases from J, with 16 bases between. Germline CDR1 is MDHEN and CDR2 is SYDVKM. The length of the CDR3 is 17 residues. This CDR3 reads CASSLGLGPVGNQPQHF. In DNA form, the CDR3 reads TGTGCCAGCAGTTTAGGGCTGGGACCGGTGGGCAATCAGCCCCAGCATTTT.

This clone was seen a handful of times. This chain joins TRBV5-1 and TRBJ1-1, with 7 positions matching TRBD1. The CDR3 has 15 residues. Germline trimming cut 4 bases from V and 1 base from J; bases unmatched to any gene: 7. Germline V gene sequence: CDR1 SGHRS, CDR2 YFSETQ. This chain's CDR3 is CASSPLGTANTEAFF. In DNA, the CDR3 is TGCGCCAGCAGCCCCCTAGGGACAGCGAACACTGAAGCTTTCTTT.

The gene calls are TRBV6-6 and TRBJ2-5; D is possibly TRBD2 (7 bases). The V end was cut by 6 bases, the J end by 4 bases, with 21 bases between. The CDR3 loop spans 16 amino acids. The germline V gene has CDR1 MNHNY and CDR2 SVGAGI (reference sequence). Written as DNA, the CDR3 is TGTGCCAGCAGCTCCCGCGGGGGCCGCGGTGGAGAGACCCAGTACTTC. Its protein product is CASSSRGGRGGETQYF.

The chain employs TRBV16 and TRBJ2-3; no reliable D call. V was clipped by 3 bases and J by 7 bases, with 14 bases between them. The CDR3 covers 14 residues. CDR1 and CDR2 from the germline V gene are KGHSY and FQNENV. The CDR3 DNA is TGTGCCAGCAGCCATTACCAATCGTCCTATACGCAGTATTTT. It translates to CASSHYQSSYTQYF. The variable domain in full, with the rest retrieved from reference TRBV16 and TRBJ2-3, is GEEVAQTPKHLVRGEGQKAKLYCAPIKGHSYVFWYQQVLKNEFKFLISFQNENVFDETGMPKERFSAKCLPNSPCSLEIQATKLEDSAVYFCASSHYQSSYTQYFGPGTRLTVL.

This chain connects TRBV6-5 to TRBJ2-7, with TRBD2 identical over 7 bases. The ends lost 6 bases at V and 6 bases at J; junction bases unmatched: 8. Germline lookup yields CDR1 MNHEY and CDR2 SVGAGI. The CDR3 is made up of 13 amino acids. The CDR3: CASSPLGGSEQYF. In nucleotides, the CDR3 is TGTGCCAGCAGCCCTCTGGGGGGGAGCGAGCAGTACTTC.

CDR3 DNA: TGTGCCAGCGAAGGACGGATTAGATACGAGCAGTACTTC. Residues: CASEGRIRYEQYF. J is TRBJ2-7 and V is TRBV7-9; D is unclear. V lost 8 bases, J lost 4 bases, and 15 bases lay in between. Germline V gene lookup returns CDR1 SEHNR and CDR2 FQNEAQ (reference sequence). The CDR3 is 13 amino acids.

This clone was found a few times. This chain uses TRBV11-2 with TRBJ1-2; D ambiguous. Germline CDR1 and CDR2: SGHAT and FQNNGV. This CDR3 is built from 14 residues. The V and J ends lost 4 bases and 4 bases respectively, with 13 bases between them. CDR3 in DNA: TGTGCCAGCAGCTCGACGACAAGGATCTATGGCTACACCTTC. As protein: CASSSTTRIYGYTF.

The chain links TRBV27 to TRBJ2-2; maybe TRBD2 (6 bases). V lost 1 base and J lost 5, with 20 bases in between. Germline CDR1 reads MNHEY; CDR2 reads SMNVEV (reference sequence). The CDR3 is 18 amino acids. The DNA for the CDR3 is TGTGCCAGCAGTTTATTGTCGGGGGATGGGCGGGAAACCGGGGAGCTGTTTTTT. Its translation is CASSLLSGDGRETGELFF.